A single sample gave rise to the 4 T cell receptor beta chains below, sequenced in a study of T cell responses to AZD1222 COVID-19 vaccine. Clones were sequenced by immunoSEQ multiplex PCR, and TCRdb holds only the in-frame ones, with some missing. The sample lists about 150,000 clones; about nine tenths were seen once. The sample in question was peripheral blood, obtained on day 0 of AZD1222 vaccination. The source is an adult in good health.

The chain recombines TRBV25-1 with TRBJ1-1; 7 positions agree with TRBD1. This CDR3 has 17 amino acids. CDR1 is MGHDK, CDR2 SYGVNS, per germline. After removal of 1 base from V and 6 bases from J, the junction contained 14 bases not matched to a gene. CDR3 protein: CASSELGQGERGAEAFF. The CDR3 region has the DNA TGTGCCAGCAGTGAATTAGGGCAGGGGGAAAGAGGTGCTGAAGCTTTCTTT.

The chain employs TRBV14 and TRBJ2-1; 12 bases agree with TRBD2. This CDR3 is 17 amino acids long. CDR1 is SGHDN and CDR2 is FVKESK in the germline V gene. J was trimmed by 4 bases and V by 2 bases; bases with no gene match: 6. CDR3 coding DNA: TGTGCCAGCAGCCAACAGCTACTAGCGGGGGGATACAATGAGCAGTTCTTC. Protein product: CASSQQLLAGGYNEQFF.

The chain links TRBV6-2 or TRBV6-3 to TRBJ2-2; TRBD2 agrees at 9 bases. Looked up from germline, CDR1 is MNHEY and CDR2 is SVGEGT. V was clipped by 4 bases and J by 8 bases; unmatched bases: 11. The CDR3 is 16 amino acids. CDR3 sequence reads: CASSFGTSPIRGELFF. The DNA of the CDR3 is TGTGCCAGCAGTTTCGGGACTAGCCCGATACGGGGGGAGCTGTTTTTT.

The count of this clone is one. The DNA for the CDR3 is TGTGCCAGCAGTTACTCTTGGGGTACGAACACCGGGGAGCTGTTTTTT. Amino acid sequence: CASSYSWGTNTGELFF. This sequence joins TRBV6-5 and TRBJ2-2; D gene unclear. The CDR3 extends over 16 amino acids. From germline, CDR1 is MNHEY and CDR2 SVGAGI. The V end lost 0 bases, the J end lost 0 bases, and 8 bases lay between the germline ends.